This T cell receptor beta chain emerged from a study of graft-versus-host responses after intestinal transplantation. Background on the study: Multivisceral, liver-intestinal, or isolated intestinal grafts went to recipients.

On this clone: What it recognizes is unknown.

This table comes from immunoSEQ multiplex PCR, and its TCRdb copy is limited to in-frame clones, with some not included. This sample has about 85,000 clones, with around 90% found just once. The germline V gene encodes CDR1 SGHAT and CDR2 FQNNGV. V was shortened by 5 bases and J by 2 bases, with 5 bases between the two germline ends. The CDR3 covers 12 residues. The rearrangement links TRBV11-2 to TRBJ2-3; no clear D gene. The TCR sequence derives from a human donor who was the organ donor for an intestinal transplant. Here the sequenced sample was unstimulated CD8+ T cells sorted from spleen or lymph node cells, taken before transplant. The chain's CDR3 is CASSPFTDTQYF. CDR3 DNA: TGTGCCAGCAGCCCATTCACAGATACGCAGTATTTT.